This T cell receptor (beta chain) was identified during a study of identical twins. General study results and limits: There were fewer insertions in abundant cord blood beta clonotypes, but memory repertoires showed no such pattern.

V was trimmed by 4 bases and J by 0 bases, leaving 13 bases between them. CDR1 and CDR2 from the germline V gene are LGHNA and YSLEER. CDR3 size: 16 residues. Template switching, a step in the protocol, added a universal primer site, and cDNA carried unique molecular identifiers. TCRdb processed the 5' RACE reads anew with MiXCR; each CDR3 protein has one entry. The sample includes a few hundred thousand distinct CDR3 sequences, about 8.9% of them seen just once. As for this clonotype: Its antigen is not known.

The data also belong to a second study, concerning yellow fever vaccine responses in identical twins.

The specimen sequenced was CD8+ T cells sorted from blood. This clonotype originated in a woman younger than 30 in good health. The genes are TRBV4-3 and TRBJ2-1; D uncertain. The CDR3 DNA is TGCGCCAGCAGCCCTGAGCACGGAAGCTCCTACAATGAGCAGTTCTTC. Its translation: CASSPEHGSSYNEQFF.